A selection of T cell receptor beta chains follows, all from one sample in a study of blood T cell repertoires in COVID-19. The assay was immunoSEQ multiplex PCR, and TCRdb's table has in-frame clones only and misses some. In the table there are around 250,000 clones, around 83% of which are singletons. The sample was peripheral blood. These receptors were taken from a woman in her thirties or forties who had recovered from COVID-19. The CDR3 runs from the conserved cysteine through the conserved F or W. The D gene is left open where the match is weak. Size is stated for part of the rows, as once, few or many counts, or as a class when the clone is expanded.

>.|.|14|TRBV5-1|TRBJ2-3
TGCGCCAGCAGCTTGGATGTAGGGGCGGATACGCAGTATTTT
CASSLDVGADTQYF
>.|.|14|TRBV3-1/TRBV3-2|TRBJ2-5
TGTGCCAGCAGCACCTCGGCGGTCGAAGAGACCCAGTACTTC
CASSTSAVEETQYF
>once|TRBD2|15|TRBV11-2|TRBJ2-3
TGTGCCAGCAGCCGACTAGCGGGGGGTATAGATACGCAGTATTTT
CASSRLAGGIDTQYF
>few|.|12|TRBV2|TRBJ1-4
TGTGCCAGCAGCCCCGGACAGAGAAAACTGTTTTTT
CASSPGQRKLFF
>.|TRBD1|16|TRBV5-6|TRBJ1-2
TGTGCCAGCAGTTTACATCAGGGGGCGCGCTTGTATGGCTACACCTTC
CASSLHQGARLYGYTF
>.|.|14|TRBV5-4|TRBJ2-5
TGTGCCAGCAGCCAGACAGGAGGCCAAGAGACCCAGTACTTC
CASSQTGGQETQYF
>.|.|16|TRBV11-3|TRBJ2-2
TGTGCCAGCAGCTTAGACTCCCAGGGGTGGGCCGGGGAGCTGTTTTTT
CASSLDSQGWAGELFF
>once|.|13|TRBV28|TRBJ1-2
TGTGCCAGCAGTTACAGGGCTGTCTATGGCTACACCTTC
CASSYRAVYGYTF
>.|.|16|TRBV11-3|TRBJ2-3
TGTGCCAGCAGCCCATTTACAGGGAGACCCGCAGATACGCAGTATTTT
CASSPFTGRPADTQYF
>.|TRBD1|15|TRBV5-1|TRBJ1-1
TGCGCCAGCAGCAGGACAGGGGATCAGGGCACTGAAGCTTTCTTT
CASSRTGDQGTEAFF
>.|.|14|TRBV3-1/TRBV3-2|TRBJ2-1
TGTGCCAGCAGCAAACAACTAGTAGGCAATGAGCAGTTCTTC
CASSKQLVGNEQFF
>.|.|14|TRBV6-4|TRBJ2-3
TGTGCCAGCAGTGACTCCGTAGAGTCGGATACGCAGTATTTT
CASSDSVESDTQYF
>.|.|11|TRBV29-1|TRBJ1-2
TGCAGCGTGCTGCAGGGAGGCGGCTACACCTTC
CSVLQGGGYTF
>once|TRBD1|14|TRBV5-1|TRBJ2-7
TGCGCCAGCAGCTCACAGGGGGCGAGCAACGAGCAGTACTTC
CASSSQGASNEQYF
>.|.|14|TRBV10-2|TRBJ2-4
TGCGCCAGCAGGGTCGAGCTAGCCAAAAACATTCAGTACTTC
CASRVELAKNIQYF
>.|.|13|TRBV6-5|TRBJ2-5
TGTGCCAGCAGGTCGGCTAGTGGGGAGACCCAGTACTTC
CASRSASGETQYF
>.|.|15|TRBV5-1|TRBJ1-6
TGCGCCAGCAGCATCGCGGGAAACCCTAATTCACCCCTCCACTTT
CASSIAGNPNSPLHF
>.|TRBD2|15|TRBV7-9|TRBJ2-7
TGTGCCAGCAGCCACGGCGGGGGGTCATTCTACGAGCAGTACTTC
CASSHGGGSFYEQYF
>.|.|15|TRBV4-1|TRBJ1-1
TGCGCCAGCAGCCCGCACATAGACAGAGGCACTGAAGCTTTCTTT
CASSPHIDRGTEAFF
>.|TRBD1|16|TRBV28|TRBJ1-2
TGTGCCAGCAGTTCCAGACAGGGTGACCCTCCCTATGGCTACACCTTC
CASSSRQGDPPYGYTF
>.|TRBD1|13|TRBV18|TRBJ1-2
TGTGCCAGCTCGGGACAGGGTGACTATGGCTACACCTTC
CASSGQGDYGYTF
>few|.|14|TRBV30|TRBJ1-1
TGTGCCTGGAGAAGCTGGGGGGAGAACACTGAAGCTTTCTTT
CAWRSWGENTEAFF
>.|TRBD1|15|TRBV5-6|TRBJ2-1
TGTGCCAGCAGCTTTCCGGGACAGGGATTTAATGAGCAGTTCTTC
CASSFPGQGFNEQFF
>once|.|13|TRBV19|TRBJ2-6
TGTGCCAGTAGTCAGTCTGGGGCCAACGTCCTGACTTTC
CASSQSGANVLTF
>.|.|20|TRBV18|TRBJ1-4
TGTGCCAGCTCACTCCCGGAACGGGGTAATCCGATTTCAACTAATGAAAAACTGTTTTTT
CASSLPERGNPISTNEKLFF